This is a list of T cell receptor beta chains from one sample in a study of beta chain features in type 1 diabetes. Produced via immunoSEQ multiplex PCR; TCRdb's table is partial and in-frame only. The sample holds a few hundred thousand clones; 25% to 35% are singletons and the top ten take 3% to 4%. Sequenced material: central memory CD4+ T cells from blood. The receptor set was obtained from a man aged 30 to 39 in good health. Each CDR3 is given with its conserved first and last residue. Each record gives: clone size, D gene, J gene, V gene, CDR3 DNA, CDR3 protein. A D gene is named only where the DNA matches it firmly. Part of the rows lack a size; the others show once, few, many or a class for expanded clones.

clone size: .
D gene: .
J gene: TRBJ2-6
V gene: TRBV29-1
CDR3 DNA: TGCAGCGTTCACTCGGTGCGCGCTAACTCTGGGGCCAACGTCCTGACTTTC
CDR3 protein: CSVHSVRANSGANVLTF

clone size: few
D gene: TRBD2
J gene: TRBJ2-7
V gene: TRBV5-4
CDR3 DNA: TGTGCCAGCAGCTCTCCGGGACTAGCGGGTTACGAGCAGTACTTC
CDR3 protein: CASSSPGLAGYEQYF

clone size: few
D gene: .
J gene: TRBJ2-5
V gene: TRBV5-1
CDR3 DNA: TGCGCCAGCACCCCGGCGGGACGAACCCAAGAGACCCAGTACTTC
CDR3 protein: CASTPAGRTQETQYF

clone size: few
D gene: .
J gene: TRBJ1-2
V gene: TRBV2
CDR3 DNA: TGTGCCAGCAGTGAAGCCAGGACGTCTTATGGCTACACCTTC
CDR3 protein: CASSEARTSYGYTF

clone size: few
D gene: TRBD1
J gene: TRBJ1-2
V gene: TRBV19
CDR3 DNA: TGTGCCAGTAGCCTGACAGGGGGCAGGGTCGGCTACACCTTC
CDR3 protein: CASSLTGGRVGYTF

clone size: .
D gene: .
J gene: TRBJ1-1
V gene: TRBV4-3
CDR3 DNA: TGCGCCAGCAGCCAAGATCTGGGATTGAACACTGAAGCTTTCTTT
CDR3 protein: CASSQDLGLNTEAFF

clone size: few
D gene: TRBD2
J gene: TRBJ2-2
V gene: TRBV2
CDR3 DNA: TGTGCCAGCAGCGAAAGCGGGAGGGGCACCGGGGAGCTGTTTTTT
CDR3 protein: CASSESGRGTGELFF

clone size: few
D gene: TRBD2
J gene: TRBJ2-3
V gene: TRBV5-1
CDR3 DNA: TGCGCCAGCAGCCCTCAACTAGCGGGGGTTACAGATACGCAGTATTTT
CDR3 protein: CASSPQLAGVTDTQYF

clone size: .
D gene: TRBD1
J gene: TRBJ2-5
V gene: TRBV30
CDR3 DNA: TGTGCCTGGGAGACAGGGGTAGGGCAGTACTTC
CDR3 protein: CAWETGVGQYF

clone size: .
D gene: .
J gene: TRBJ2-2
V gene: TRBV6-4
CDR3 DNA: TGTGCCAGCAGTCTTGAGGGGGGCAGCACCGGGGAGCTGTTTTTT
CDR3 protein: CASSLEGGSTGELFF

clone size: .
D gene: .
J gene: TRBJ2-7
V gene: TRBV6-5
CDR3 DNA: TGTGCCAGCCTGAGGACAGTAAACTCCTACGAGCAGTACTTC
CDR3 protein: CASLRTVNSYEQYF

clone size: .
D gene: .
J gene: TRBJ1-5
V gene: TRBV9
CDR3 DNA: TGTGCCAGCAGCGAACAGGGAGATCAGCCCCAGCATTTT
CDR3 protein: CASSEQGDQPQHF

clone size: few
D gene: .
J gene: TRBJ1-1
V gene: TRBV29-1
CDR3 DNA: TGCGGCAATGTGAACACTGAAGCTTTCTTT
CDR3 protein: CGNVNTEAFF

clone size: few
D gene: .
J gene: TRBJ2-3
V gene: TRBV4-3
CDR3 DNA: TGCGCCAGCAGCCAACAACGGGCCTTACAGGCAGATACGCAGTATTTT
CDR3 protein: CASSQQRALQADTQYF

clone size: .
D gene: .
J gene: TRBJ1-1
V gene: TRBV5-4
CDR3 DNA: TGTGCCAGCAGCAACCAAATACAGGTTGAAGCTTTCTTT
CDR3 protein: CASSNQIQVEAFF

clone size: many
D gene: TRBD1
J gene: TRBJ1-6
V gene: TRBV4-2
CDR3 DNA: TGTGCCAGCAGCCAAGATATACGTGGACAGGGAAATTCACCCCTCCACTTT
CDR3 protein: CASSQDIRGQGNSPLHF

clone size: few
D gene: TRBD2
J gene: TRBJ2-3
V gene: TRBV19
CDR3 DNA: TGTGCCAGCCGACTAGCGGGGGGGCAAGATACGCAGTATTTT
CDR3 protein: CASRLAGGQDTQYF

clone size: .
D gene: .
J gene: TRBJ2-5
V gene: TRBV9
CDR3 DNA: TGTGCCAGCAGCGCCACAGGGACTACAAGTATGGAGACCCAGTACTTC
CDR3 protein: CASSATGTTSMETQYF

clone size: once
D gene: TRBD2
J gene: TRBJ2-3
V gene: TRBV28
CDR3 DNA: TGTGCCAGCTCCGGGACTAGCGGGAGTAGGACCCCTCGAAGGCAGTATTTT
CDR3 protein: CASSGTSGSRTPRRQYF

clone size: .
D gene: .
J gene: TRBJ1-5
V gene: TRBV28
CDR3 DNA: TGTGCCAGCACCACGGCTTCCTATCAGCCCCAGCATTTT
CDR3 protein: CASTTASYQPQHF

clone size: .
D gene: .
J gene: TRBJ1-2
V gene: TRBV2
CDR3 DNA: TGTGCCAGCAGTTCTGTTCCCAGGCGCGGCTACACCTTC
CDR3 protein: CASSSVPRRGYTF

clone size: .
D gene: .
J gene: TRBJ1-2
V gene: TRBV28
CDR3 DNA: TGTGCCAGCAGAGACAACTATGGCTACACCTTC
CDR3 protein: CASRDNYGYTF

clone size: few
D gene: .
J gene: TRBJ1-1
V gene: TRBV5-4
CDR3 DNA: TGTGCCAGCAGCTTGGCGGGCAGGGTGAACACTGAAGCTTTCTTT
CDR3 protein: CASSLAGRVNTEAFF

clone size: .
D gene: .
J gene: TRBJ2-5
V gene: TRBV25-1
CDR3 DNA: TGTGCCAGCAGTCTGCCGGCAGGGTCGGAGACCCAGTACTTC
CDR3 protein: CASSLPAGSETQYF

clone size: few
D gene: .
J gene: TRBJ1-6
V gene: TRBV30
CDR3 DNA: TGTGCCTGGAGTCCCGGACGGGGGGATTCACCCCTCCACTTT
CDR3 protein: CAWSPGRGDSPLHF

clone size: .
D gene: .
J gene: TRBJ2-5
V gene: TRBV30
CDR3 DNA: TGTGCCTGGAGTAAACTCGAAGAGACCCAGTACTTC
CDR3 protein: CAWSKLEETQYF

clone size: few
D gene: .
J gene: TRBJ2-7
V gene: TRBV7-2
CDR3 DNA: TGTGCCAGCAGCGACCATTTCCAGGGTTACGAGCAGTACTTC
CDR3 protein: CASSDHFQGYEQYF

clone size: many
D gene: .
J gene: TRBJ2-5
V gene: TRBV9
CDR3 DNA: TGTGCCAGCAGCGTAGGGCCCCAAGAGACCCAGTACTTC
CDR3 protein: CASSVGPQETQYF

clone size: .
D gene: .
J gene: TRBJ2-6
V gene: TRBV11-2
CDR3 DNA: TGTGCCAGCAGTTATGGACAGTCTGGGGCCAACGTCCTGACTTTC
CDR3 protein: CASSYGQSGANVLTF

clone size: .
D gene: .
J gene: TRBJ1-1
V gene: TRBV6-5
CDR3 DNA: TGTGCCAGCAGTTACTCGTTTGACGGAGGGAACACTGAAGCTTTCTTT
CDR3 protein: CASSYSFDGGNTEAFF

clone size: few
D gene: .
J gene: TRBJ2-7
V gene: TRBV5-6
CDR3 DNA: TGTGCCAGCAGCCCCCCCCGGGTCTACGAGCAGTACTTC
CDR3 protein: CASSPPRVYEQYF

clone size: .
D gene: .
J gene: TRBJ2-1
V gene: TRBV7-2
CDR3 DNA: TGTGCCAGCAGCTTACGGAGTGAGCAGTTCTTC
CDR3 protein: CASSLRSEQFF